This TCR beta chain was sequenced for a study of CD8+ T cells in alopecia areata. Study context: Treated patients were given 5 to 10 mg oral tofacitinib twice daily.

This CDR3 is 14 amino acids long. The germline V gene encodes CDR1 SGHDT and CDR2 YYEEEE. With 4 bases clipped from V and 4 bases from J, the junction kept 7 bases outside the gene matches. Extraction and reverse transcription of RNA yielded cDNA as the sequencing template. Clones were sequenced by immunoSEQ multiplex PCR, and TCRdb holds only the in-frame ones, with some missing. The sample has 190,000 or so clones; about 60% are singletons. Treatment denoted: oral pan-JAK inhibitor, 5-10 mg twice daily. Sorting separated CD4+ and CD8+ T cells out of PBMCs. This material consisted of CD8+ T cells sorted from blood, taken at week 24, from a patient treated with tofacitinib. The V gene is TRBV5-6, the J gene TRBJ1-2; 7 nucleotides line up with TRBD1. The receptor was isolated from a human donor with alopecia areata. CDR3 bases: TGTGCCAGCAGCGGGGGGGACAGCCGCTATGGCTACACCTTC. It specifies CASSGGDSRYGYTF.